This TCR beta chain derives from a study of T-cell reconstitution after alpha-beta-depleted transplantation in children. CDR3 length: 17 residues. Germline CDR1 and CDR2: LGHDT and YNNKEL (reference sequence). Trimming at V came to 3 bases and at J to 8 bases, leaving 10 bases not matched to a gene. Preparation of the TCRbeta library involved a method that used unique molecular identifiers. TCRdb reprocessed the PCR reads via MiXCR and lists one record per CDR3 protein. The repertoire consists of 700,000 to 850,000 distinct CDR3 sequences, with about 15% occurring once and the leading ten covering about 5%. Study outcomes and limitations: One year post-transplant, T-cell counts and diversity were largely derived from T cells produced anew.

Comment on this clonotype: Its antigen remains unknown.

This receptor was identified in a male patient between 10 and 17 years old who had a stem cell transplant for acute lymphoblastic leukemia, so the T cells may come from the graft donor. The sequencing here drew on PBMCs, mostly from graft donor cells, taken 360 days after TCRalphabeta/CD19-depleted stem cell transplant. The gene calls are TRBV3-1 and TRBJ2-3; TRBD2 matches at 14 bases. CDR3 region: CASSQGTSGRNSGTQYF. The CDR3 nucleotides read TGTGCCAGCAGCCAGGGGACTAGCGGGAGAAATTCCGGTACGCAGTATTTT.